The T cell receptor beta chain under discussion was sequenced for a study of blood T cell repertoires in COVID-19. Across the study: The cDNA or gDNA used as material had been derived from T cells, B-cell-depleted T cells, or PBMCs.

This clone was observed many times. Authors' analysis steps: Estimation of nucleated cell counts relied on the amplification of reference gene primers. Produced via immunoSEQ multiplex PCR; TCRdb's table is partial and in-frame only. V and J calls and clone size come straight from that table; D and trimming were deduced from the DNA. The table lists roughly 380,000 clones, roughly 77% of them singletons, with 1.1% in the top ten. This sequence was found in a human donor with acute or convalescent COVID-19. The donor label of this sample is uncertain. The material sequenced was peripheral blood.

This chain's CDR3 is CASSYGTSGSMYQETQYF. The CDR3 coding sequence is TGTGCCAGCAGCTACGGGACTAGCGGGTCAATGTACCAAGAGACCCAGTACTTC. The chain joins TRBV28 to TRBJ2-5, with 12 positions matching TRBD2. Germline assignment: CDR1 MDHEN and CDR2 SYDVKM. V lost 6 bases and J lost 0; bases outside the gene matches: 11. CDR3 length: 18 amino acids.